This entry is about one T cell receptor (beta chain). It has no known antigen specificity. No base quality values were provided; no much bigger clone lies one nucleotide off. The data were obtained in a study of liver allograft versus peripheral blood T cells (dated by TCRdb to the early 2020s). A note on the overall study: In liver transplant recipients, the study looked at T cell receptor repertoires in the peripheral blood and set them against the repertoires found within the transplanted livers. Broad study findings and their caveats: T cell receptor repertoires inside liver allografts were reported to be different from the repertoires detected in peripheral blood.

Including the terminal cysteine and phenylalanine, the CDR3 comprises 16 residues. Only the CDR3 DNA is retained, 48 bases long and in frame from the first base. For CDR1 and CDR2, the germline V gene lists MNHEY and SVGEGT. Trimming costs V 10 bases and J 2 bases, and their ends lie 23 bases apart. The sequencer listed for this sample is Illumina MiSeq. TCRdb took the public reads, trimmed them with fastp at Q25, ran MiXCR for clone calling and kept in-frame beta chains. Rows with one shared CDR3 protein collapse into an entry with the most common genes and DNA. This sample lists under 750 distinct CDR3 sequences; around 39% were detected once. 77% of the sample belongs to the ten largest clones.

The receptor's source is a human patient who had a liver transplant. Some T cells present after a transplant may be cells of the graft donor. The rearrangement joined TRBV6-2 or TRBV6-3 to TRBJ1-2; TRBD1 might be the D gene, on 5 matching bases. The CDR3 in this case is CANRIMAVGGNYGYTF. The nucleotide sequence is TGTGCCAACAGAATAATGGCAGTCGGGGGGAACTATGGCTACACCTTC.